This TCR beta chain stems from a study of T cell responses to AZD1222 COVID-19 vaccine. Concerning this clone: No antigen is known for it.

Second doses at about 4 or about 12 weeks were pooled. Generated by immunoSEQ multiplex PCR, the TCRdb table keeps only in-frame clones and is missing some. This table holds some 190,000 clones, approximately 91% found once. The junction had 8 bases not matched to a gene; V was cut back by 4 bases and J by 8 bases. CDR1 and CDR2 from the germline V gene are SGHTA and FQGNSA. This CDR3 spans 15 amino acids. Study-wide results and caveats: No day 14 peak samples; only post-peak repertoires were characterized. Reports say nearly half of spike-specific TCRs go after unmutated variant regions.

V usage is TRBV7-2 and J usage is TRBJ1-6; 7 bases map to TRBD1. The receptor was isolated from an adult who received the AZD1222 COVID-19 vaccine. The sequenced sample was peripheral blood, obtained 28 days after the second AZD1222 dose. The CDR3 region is CASSYNRGGDSPLHF. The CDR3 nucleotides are TGTGCCAGCAGCTACAACAGGGGTGGTGATTCACCCCTCCACTTT. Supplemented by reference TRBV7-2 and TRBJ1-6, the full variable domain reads GAGVSQSPSNKVTEKGKDVELRCDPISGHTALYWYRQSLGQGLEFLIYFQGNSAPDKSGLPSDRFSAERTGGSVSTLTIQRTQQEDSAVYLCASSYNRGGDSPLHFGNGTRLTVT.